The source of this TCR beta chain is a study of T cell responses to AZD1222 COVID-19 vaccine. Overall study: Whether given at about 4 or about 12 weeks, second doses were pooled.

Using immunoSEQ multiplex PCR, the repertoire was profiled, and TCRdb retains in-frame clones only, with some absent. The sample lists 80,000 to 95,000 clones, 60% to 80% occurring once. A single count supports this clone. V lost 0 bases and J lost 4, with 12 bases in between. Germline V gives CDR1 LGHNA, CDR2 YSLEER. This CDR3 is 15 amino acids long. The chain uses TRBV4-3 and TRBJ2-5; D possibly corresponds to TRBD2 (6 bases). Material: peripheral blood, obtained on day 0 of AZD1222 vaccination. The TCR originated in an adult in good health. CDR3 nucleotide sequence: TGCGCCAGCAGCCAAGATTTATCGGGAGCAGAGACCCAGTACTTC. Protein sequence: CASSQDLSGAETQYF.